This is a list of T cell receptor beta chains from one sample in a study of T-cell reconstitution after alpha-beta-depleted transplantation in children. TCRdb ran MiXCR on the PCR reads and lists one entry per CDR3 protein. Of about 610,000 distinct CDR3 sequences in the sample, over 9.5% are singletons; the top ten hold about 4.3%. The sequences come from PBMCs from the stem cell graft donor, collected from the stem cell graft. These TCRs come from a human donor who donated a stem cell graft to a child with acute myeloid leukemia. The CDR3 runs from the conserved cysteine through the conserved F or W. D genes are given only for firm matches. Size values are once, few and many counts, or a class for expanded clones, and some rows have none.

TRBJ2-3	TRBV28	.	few	TGTGCCAGCAAATTTACTGGCAGGAGTAGCACAGATACGCAGTATTTT	CASKFTGRSSTDTQYF
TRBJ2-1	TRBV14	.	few	TGTGCCAGCAGCCAAAGGAGGAACAATGAGCAGTTCTTC	CASSQRRNNEQFF
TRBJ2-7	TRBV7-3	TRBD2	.	TGTGCCAGCAGCTACCTAGCGGGAAGACGGTACGAGCAGTACTTC	CASSYLAGRRYEQYF
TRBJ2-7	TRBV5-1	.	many	TGCGCCAGCAGCCATACGGACGCCGGACTATACGAGCAGTACTTC	CASSHTDAGLYEQYF
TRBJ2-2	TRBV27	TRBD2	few	TGTGCCAGCAGTCCAGCGGGAGGGCCCACCGGGGAGCTGTTTTTT	CASSPAGGPTGELFF
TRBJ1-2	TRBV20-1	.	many	TGCAGTGCTAGCGTCCGGACGGACTATGGCTACACCTTC	CSASVRTDYGYTF
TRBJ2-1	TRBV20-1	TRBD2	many	TGCAGTGTAGCCGGGGGGAATGAGCAGTTCTTC	CSVAGGNEQFF
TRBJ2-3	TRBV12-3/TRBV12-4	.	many	TGTGCCAGCAGTAAAAGCACAGATACGCAGTATTTT	CASSKSTDTQYF
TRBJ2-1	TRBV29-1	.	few	TGCAGCGCTGGGTCGTATGAGCAGTTCTTC	CSAGSYEQFF
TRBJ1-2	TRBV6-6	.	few	TGTGCCAGCAGTTCAGAGGGAACTGGCTACACCTTC	CASSSEGTGYTF
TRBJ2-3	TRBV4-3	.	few	TGCGCCAGCAGCCAAAGGGGGGCACTAGTAGGGTCAGATACGCAGTATTTT	CASSQRGALVGSDTQYF
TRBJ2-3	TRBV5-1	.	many	TGCGCCAGCAGCCCCTTTTGGCAGGAGGTTTCAGATACGCAGTATTTT	CASSPFWQEVSDTQYF
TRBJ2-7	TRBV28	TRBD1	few	TGTGCCAGCAGGGGGACAGGGATAAGCTCCTACGAGCAGTACTTC	CASRGTGISSYEQYF
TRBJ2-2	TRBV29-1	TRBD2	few	TGCAGCGCCTCTTTCGGGACTAGCGGGGTCACCGGGGAGCTGTTTTTT	CSASFGTSGVTGELFF
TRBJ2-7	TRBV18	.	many	TGTGCCAGCCCTATGGCGGGAAGCGAATACGAGCAGTACTTC	CASPMAGSEYEQYF
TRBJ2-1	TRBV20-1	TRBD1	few	TGCAGTGCTGATCGGGCCGCAGGGGGCAAGGATGAGCAGTTCTTC	CSADRAAGGKDEQFF